This note documents a single T cell receptor beta chain sequence. The antigen is not known. The data were obtained in a study of cytomegalovirus exposure and HLA in healthy donors. Study conclusions and caveats: Per published accounts, TCR beta sequences correctly predicted the HLA-A and HLA-B alleles of most subjects.

60 Vbeta and 13 Jbeta primers were used in PCR. Using immunoSEQ multiplex PCR, the repertoire was profiled, and TCRdb retains in-frame clones only, with some absent. The sample carries about 160,000 clones, roughly 82% recorded once. Germline V gene data show CDR1 as ENHRY and CDR2 as SYGVKD. With V trimmed by 3 bases and J by 0 bases, 5 bases remained unmatched. The CDR3 totals 17 residues. The clonotype originates from a man aged 50 to 60 in good health and CMV-seropositive. Sequenced: PBMCs. The V call is TRBV10-3, the J call TRBJ1-4, with 9 nucleotides matching TRBD1. The CDR3 DNA reads TGTGCCATCAGTGAATACAGGGGGCCCGCAACTAATGAAAAACTGTTTTTT. Encoded protein: CAISEYRGPATNEKLFF.